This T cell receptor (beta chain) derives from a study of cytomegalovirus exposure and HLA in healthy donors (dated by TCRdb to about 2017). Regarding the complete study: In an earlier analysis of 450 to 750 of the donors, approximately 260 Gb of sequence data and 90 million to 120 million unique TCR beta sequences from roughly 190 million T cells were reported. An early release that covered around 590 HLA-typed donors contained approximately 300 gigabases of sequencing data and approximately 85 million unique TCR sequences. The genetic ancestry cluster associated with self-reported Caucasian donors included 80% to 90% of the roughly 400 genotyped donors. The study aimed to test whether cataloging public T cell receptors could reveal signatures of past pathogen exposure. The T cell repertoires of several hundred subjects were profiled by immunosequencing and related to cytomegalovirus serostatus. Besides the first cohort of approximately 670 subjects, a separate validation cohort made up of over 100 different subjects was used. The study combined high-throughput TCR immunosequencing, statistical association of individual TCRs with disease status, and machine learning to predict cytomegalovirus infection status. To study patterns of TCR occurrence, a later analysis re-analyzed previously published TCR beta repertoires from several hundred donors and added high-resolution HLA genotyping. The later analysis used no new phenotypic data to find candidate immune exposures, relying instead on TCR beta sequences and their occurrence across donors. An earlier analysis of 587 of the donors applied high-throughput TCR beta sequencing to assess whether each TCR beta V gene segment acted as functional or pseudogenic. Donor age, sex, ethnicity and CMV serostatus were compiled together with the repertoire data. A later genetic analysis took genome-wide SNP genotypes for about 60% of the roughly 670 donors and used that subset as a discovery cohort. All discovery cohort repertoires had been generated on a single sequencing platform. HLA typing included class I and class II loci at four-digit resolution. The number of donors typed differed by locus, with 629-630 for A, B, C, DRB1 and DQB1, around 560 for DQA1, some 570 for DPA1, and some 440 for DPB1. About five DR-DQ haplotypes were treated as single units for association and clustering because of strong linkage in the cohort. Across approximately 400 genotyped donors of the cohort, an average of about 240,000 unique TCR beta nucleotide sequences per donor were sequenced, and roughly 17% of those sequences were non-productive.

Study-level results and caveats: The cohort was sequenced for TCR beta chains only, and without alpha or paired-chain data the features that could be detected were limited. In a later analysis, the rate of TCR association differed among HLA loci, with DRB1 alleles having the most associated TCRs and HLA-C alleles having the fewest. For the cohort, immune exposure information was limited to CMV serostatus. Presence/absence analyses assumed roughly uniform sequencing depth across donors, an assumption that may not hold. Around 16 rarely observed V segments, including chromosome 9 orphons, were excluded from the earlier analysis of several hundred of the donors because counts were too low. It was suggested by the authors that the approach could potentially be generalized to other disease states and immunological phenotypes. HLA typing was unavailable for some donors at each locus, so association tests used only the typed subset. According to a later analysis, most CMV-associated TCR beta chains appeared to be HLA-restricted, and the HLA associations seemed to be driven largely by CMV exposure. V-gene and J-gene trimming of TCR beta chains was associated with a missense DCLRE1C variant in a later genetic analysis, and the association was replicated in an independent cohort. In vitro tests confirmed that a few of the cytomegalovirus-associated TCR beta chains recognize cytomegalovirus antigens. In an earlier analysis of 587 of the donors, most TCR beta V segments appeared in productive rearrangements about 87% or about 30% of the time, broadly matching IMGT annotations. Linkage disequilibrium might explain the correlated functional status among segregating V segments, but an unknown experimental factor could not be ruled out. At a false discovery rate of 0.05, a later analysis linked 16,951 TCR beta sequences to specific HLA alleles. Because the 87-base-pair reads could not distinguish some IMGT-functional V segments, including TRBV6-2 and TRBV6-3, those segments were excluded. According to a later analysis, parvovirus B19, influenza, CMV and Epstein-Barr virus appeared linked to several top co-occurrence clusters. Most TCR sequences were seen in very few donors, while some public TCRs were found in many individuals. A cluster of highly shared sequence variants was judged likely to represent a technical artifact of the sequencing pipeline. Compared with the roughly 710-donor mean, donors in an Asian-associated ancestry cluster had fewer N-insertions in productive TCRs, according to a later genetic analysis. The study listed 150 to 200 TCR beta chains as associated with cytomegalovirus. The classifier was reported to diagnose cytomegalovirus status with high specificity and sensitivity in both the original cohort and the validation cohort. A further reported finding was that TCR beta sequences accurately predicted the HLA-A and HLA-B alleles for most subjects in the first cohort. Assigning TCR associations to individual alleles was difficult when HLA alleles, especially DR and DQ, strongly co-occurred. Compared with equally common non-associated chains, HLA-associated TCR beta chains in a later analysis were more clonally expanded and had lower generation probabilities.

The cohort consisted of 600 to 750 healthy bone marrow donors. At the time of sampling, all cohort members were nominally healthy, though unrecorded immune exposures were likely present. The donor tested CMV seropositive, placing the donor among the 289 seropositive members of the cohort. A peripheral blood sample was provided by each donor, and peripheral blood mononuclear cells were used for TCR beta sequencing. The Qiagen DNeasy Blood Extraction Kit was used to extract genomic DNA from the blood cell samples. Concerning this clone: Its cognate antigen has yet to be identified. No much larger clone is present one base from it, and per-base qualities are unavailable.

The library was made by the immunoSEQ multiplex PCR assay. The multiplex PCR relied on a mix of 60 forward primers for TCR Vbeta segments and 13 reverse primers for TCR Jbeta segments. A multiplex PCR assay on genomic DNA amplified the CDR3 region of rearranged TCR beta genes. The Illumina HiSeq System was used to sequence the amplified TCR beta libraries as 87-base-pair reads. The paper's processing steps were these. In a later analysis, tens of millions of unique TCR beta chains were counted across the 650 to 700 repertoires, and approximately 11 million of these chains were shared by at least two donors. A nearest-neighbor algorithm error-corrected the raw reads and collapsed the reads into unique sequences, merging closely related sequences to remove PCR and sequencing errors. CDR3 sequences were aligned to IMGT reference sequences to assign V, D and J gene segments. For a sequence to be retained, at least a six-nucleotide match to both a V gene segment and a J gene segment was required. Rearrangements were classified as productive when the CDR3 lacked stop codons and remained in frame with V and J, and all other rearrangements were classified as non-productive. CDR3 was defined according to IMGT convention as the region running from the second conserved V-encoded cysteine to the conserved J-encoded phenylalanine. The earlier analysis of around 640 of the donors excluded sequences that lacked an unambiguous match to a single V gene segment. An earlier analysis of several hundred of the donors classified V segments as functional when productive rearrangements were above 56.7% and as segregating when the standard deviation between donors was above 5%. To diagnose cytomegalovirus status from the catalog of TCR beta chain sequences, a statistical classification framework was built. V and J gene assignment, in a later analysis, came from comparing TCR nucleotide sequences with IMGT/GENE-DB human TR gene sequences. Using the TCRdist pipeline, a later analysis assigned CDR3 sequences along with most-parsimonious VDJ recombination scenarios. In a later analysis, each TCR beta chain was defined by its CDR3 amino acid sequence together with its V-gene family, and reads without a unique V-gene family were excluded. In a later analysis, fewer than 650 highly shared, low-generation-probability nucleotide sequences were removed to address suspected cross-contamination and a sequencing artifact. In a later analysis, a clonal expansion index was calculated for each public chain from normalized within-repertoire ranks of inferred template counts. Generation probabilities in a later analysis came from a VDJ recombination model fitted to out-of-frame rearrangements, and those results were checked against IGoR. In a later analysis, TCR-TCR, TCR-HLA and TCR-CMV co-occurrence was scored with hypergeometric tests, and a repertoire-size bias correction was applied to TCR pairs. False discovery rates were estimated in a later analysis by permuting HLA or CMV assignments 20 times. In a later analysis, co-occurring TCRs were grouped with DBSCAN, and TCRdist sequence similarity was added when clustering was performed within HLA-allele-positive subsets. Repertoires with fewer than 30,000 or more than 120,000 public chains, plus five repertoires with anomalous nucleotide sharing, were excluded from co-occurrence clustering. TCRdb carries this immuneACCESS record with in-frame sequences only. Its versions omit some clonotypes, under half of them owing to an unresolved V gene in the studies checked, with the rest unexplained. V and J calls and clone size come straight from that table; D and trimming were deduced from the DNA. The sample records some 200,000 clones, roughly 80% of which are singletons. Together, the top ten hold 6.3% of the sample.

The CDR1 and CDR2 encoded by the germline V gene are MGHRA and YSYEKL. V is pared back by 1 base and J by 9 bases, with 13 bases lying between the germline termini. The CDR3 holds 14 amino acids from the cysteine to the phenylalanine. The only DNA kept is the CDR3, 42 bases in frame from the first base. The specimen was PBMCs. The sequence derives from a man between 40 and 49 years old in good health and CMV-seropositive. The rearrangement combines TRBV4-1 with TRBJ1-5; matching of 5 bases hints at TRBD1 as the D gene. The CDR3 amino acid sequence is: CASSQGSRVWPQHF. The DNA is TGCGCCAGCAGCCAAGGTTCCAGGGTTTGGCCCCAGCATTTT.